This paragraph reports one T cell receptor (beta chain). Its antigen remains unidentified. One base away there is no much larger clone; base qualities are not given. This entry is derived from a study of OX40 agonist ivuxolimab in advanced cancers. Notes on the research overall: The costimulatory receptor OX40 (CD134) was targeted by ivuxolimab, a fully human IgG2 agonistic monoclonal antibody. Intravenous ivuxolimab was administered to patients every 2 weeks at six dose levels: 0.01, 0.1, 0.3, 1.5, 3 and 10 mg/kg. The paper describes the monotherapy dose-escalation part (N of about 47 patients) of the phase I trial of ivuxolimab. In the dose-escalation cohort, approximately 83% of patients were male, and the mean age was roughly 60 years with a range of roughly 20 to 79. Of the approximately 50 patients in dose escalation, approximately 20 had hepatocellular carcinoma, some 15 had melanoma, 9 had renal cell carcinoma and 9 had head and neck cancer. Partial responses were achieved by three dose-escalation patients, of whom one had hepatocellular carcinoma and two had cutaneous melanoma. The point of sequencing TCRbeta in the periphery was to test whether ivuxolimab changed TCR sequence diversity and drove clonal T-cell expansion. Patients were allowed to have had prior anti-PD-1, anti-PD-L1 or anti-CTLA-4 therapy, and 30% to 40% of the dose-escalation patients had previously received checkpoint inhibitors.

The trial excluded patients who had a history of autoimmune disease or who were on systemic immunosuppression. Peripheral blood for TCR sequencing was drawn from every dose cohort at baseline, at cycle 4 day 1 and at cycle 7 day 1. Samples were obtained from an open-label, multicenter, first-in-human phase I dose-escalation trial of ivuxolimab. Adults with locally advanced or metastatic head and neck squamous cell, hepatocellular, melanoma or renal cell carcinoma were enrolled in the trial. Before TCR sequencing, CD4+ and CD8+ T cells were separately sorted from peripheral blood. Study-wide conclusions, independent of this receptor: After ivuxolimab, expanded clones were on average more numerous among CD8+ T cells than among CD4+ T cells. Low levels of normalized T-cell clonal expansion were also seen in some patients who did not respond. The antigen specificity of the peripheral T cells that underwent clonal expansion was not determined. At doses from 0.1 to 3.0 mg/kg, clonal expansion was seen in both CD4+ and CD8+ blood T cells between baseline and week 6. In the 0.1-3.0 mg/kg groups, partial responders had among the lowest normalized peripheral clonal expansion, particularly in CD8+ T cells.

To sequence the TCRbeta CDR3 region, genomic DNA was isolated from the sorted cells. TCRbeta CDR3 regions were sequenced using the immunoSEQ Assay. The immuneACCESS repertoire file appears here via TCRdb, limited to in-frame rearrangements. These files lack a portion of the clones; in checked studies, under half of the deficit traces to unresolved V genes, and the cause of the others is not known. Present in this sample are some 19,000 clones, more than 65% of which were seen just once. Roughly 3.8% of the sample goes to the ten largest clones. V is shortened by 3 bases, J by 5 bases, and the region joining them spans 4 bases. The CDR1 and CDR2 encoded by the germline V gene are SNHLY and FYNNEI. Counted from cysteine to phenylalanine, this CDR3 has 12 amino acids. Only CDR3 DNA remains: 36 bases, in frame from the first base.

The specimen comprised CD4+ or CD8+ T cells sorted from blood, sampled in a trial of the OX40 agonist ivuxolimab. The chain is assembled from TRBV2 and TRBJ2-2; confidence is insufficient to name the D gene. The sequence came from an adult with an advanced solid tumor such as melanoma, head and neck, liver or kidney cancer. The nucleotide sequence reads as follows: TGTGCCAGCAGTGAGGAAACCGGGGAGCTGTTTTTT. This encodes CASSEETGELFF.